This T cell receptor beta chain comes out of a study of graft-versus-host responses after intestinal transplantation. Overall study context: Among the recipients, transplants were multivisceral, liver-intestinal, or isolated intestinal. Broader study findings: Across patients carrying graft-donor T cell macrochimerism, allografts held high graft-versus-host to host-versus-graft clonal ratios.

TCRdb's table, derived via immunoSEQ multiplex PCR, lists solely in-frame clones and lacks some. Seen here are some 90,000 clones, roughly 80% observed once, and the top ten hold 0.75% to 0.85%. With respect to this clone: Its antigen is not identified.

The germline V gene has CDR1 SGHKS and CDR2 YYEKEE (reference sequence). The CDR3 covers 16 residues. J lost 4 bases, V lost 2 bases, and 11 bases had no gene match. The chain links TRBV5-5 to TRBJ2-7; 8 nucleotides match TRBD1. The source was unstimulated CD4+ T cells sorted from spleen or lymph node cells, collected before intestinal transplant. The clonotype comes from a human donor who received an intestinal transplant. The CDR3 is CASSFRQGFGDYEQYF. In nucleotides, the CDR3 is TGTGCCAGCAGCTTTCGACAGGGGTTTGGGGATTACGAGCAGTACTTC.